The following is a T cell receptor (beta chain) sequence with its context. This sample was included in a study of patients and donors after allogeneic stem cell transplantation. There are 13 residues in the CDR3. Germline V lookup: CDR1 LNHDA, CDR2 SQIVND (reference sequence). V lost 0 bases, J lost 7 bases, and 7 bases lay in between. TCRdb redid the calling of the RT-PCR reads with MiXCR, one entry per CDR3 protein. The table has 800,000 to 1,000,000 distinct CDR3 sequences, over 15% seen once; the top ten hold under 6.5%. This chain links TRBV19 with TRBJ2-1; D is unclear. Sequenced material: blood, either unsorted or a sorted T cell fraction (not recorded which). The clonotype was recovered from a human donor who was either an allogeneic HSCT recipient or a stem cell or donor lymphocyte infusion donor (not recorded which). It is not recorded whose cells these are; they may come from a transplant donor. The CDR3 region has the DNA TGTGCCAGTAGTATAGATACCTTAAATGAGCAGTTCTTC. Residues: CASSIDTLNEQFF. The full variable domain, completed using reference TRBV19 and TRBJ2-1, is DGGITQSPKYLFRKEGQNVTLSCEQNLNHDAMYWYRQDPGQGLRLIYYSQIVNDFQKGDIAEGYSVSREKKESFPLTVTSAQKNPTAFYLCASSIDTLNEQFFGPGTRLTVL.